The rows below give T cell receptor beta chains drawn from one sample of a study of T-cell reconstitution after alpha-beta-depleted transplantation in children. Each CDR3 protein is one row after TCRdb ran MiXCR on the PCR reads. The sample has fewer than 700,000 distinct CDR3 sequences; roughly 13% are singletons. Sequenced here: PBMCs, mostly from graft donor cells, sampled 360 days after TCRalphabeta/CD19-depleted stem cell transplant. These receptors were collected from a male patient aged 10 to 17 who had a stem cell transplant for acute myeloid leukemia, so the T cells may come from the graft donor. Each CDR3 is given without its conserved first and last residue.

V	J	CDR3
TRBV21-1	TRBJ2-1	ASSKLAVRNPLF
TRBV20-1	TRBJ2-7	CASPRSGTYYEQY
TRBV18	TRBJ2-3	ASSPGTSGGDTQY
TRBV29-1	TRBJ2-7	SASTVTYEQY
TRBV2	TRBJ2-4	ASSSGFGLGKNIQY
TRBV28	TRBJ2-7	ASSLGLDYEQY
TRBV28	TRBJ2-7	ASSPTRAYEQY
TRBV29-1	TRBJ2-7	SAEASGYEQY
TRBV20-1	TRBJ2-5	SASSPSGRVTQETQY
TRBV20-1	TRBJ2-7	SARGSGTSGTYEQY